The present entry profiles one T cell receptor (beta chain) with its context. Each CDR3 protein gets one entry after TCRdb re-called the RT-PCR reads with MiXCR. The sample lists some 960,000 distinct CDR3 sequences, approximately 19% occurring once. This sample was taken from a study of patients and donors after allogeneic stem cell transplantation. The V end lost 5 bases, the J end lost 5 bases, and 10 bases lay between the germline ends. Germline loops: CDR1 SGHTA, CDR2 FQGNSA. The CDR3 totals 12 residues. The chain is built from TRBV7-2 and TRBJ2-7; possible D gene TRBD1, 6 bases. This TCR derives from a human donor who was either an allogeneic HSCT recipient or a stem cell or donor lymphocyte infusion donor (not recorded which). It is not recorded whose cells these are; they may come from a transplant donor. The material sequenced was blood, either unsorted or a sorted T cell fraction (not recorded which). In DNA, the CDR3 is TGTGCCAGCAGCGTTCACAGGGACGAGCAGTACTTC. Protein product: CASSVHRDEQYF.